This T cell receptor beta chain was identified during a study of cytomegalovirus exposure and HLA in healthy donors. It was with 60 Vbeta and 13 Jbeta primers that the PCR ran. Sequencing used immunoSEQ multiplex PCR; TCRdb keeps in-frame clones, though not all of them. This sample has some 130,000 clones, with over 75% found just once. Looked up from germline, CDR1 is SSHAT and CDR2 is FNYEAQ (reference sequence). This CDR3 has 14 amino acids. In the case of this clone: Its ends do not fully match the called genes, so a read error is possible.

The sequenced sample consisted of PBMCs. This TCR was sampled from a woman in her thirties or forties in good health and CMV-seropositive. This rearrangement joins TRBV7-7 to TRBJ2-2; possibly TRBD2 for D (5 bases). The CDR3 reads CASSLALGAGELFF. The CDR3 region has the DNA TGTGCTAGCAGCTTAGCGCTCGGGGCCGGGGAGCTGTTTTTT.